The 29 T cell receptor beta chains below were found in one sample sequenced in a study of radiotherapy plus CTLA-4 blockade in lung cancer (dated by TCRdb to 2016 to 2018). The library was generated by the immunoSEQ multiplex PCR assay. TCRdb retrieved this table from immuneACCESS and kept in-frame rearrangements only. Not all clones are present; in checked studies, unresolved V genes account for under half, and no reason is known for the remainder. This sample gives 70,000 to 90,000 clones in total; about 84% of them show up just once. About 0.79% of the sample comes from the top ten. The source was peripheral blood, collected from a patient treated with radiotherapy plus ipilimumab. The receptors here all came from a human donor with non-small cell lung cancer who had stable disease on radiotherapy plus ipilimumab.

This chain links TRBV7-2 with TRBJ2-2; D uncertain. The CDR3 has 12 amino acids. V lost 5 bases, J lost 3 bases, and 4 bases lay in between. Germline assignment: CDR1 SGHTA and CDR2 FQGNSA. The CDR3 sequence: CASSAYTGELFF. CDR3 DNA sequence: TGTGCCAGCAGCGCCTACACCGGGGAGCTGTTTTTT.

The CDR3 region is CASSLRSSNQPQHF. CDR3 nucleotide sequence: TGTGCCAGCAGTTTAAGGTCTAGCAATCAGCCCCAGCATTTT. The rearrangement uses TRBV28 and TRBJ1-5; no clear D. The germline V gene encodes CDR1 MDHEN and CDR2 SYDVKM. V lost 2 bases and J lost 0, with 5 bases in between. The CDR3 sequence is 14 residues long.

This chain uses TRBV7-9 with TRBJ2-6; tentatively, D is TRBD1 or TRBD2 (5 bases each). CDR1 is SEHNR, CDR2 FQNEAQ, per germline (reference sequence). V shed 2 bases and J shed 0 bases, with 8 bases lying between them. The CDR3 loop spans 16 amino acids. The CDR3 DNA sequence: TGTGCCAGCAGCTTACGAGGGGTCTCTGGGGCCAACGTCCTGACTTTC. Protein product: CASSLRGVSGANVLTF. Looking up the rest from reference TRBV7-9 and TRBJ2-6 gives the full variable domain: DTGVSQNPRHKITKRGQNVTFRCDPISEHNRLYWYRQTLGQGPEFLTYFQNEAQLEKSRLLSDRFSAERPKGSFSTLEIQRTEQGDSAMYLCASSLRGVSGANVLTFGAGSRLTVL.

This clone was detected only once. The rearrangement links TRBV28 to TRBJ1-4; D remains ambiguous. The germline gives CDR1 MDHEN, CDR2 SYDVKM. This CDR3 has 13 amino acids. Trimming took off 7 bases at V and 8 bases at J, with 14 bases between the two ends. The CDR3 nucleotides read TGTGCCAGCAAAGTCCCCAACGAGGAAAAACTGTTTTTT. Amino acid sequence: CASKVPNEEKLFF. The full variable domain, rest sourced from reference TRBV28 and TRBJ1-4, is DVKVTQSSRYLVKRTGEKVFLECVQDMDHENMFWYRQDPGLGLRLIYFSYDVKMKEKGDIPEGYSVSREKKERFSLILESASTNQTSMYLCASKVPNEEKLFFGSGTQLSVL.

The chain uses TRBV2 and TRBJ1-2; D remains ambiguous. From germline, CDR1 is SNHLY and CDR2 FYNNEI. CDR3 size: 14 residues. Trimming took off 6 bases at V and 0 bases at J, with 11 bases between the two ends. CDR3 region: CASSPLLANYGYTF. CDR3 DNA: TGTGCCAGCAGCCCTCTACTGGCTAACTATGGCTACACCTTC.

CDR3 residues: CASSDLRQASYEQYF. The CDR3 region has the DNA TGTGCCAGCAGTGACCTGAGGCAGGCGTCCTACGAGCAGTACTTC. The chain uses TRBV6-1 and TRBJ2-7; no clear D gene. The CDR3 is 15 residues long. V gave up 3 bases and J gave up 1 base, with 13 bases separating them. Germline V lookup: CDR1 MNHNS, CDR2 SASEGT.

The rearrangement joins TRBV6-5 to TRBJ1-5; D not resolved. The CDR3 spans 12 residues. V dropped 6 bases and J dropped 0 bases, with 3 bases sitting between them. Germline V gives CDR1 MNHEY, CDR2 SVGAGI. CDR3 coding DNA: TGTGCCAGCAGCCTTAGCAATCAGCCCCAGCATTTT. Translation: CASSLSNQPQHF.

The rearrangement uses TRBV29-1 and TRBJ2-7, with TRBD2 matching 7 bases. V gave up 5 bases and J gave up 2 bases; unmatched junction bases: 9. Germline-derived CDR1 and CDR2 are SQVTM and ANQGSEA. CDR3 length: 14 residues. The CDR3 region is CSVSRGDLAYEQYF. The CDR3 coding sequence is TGCAGCGTTTCACGGGGGGACCTCGCCTACGAGCAGTACTTC.

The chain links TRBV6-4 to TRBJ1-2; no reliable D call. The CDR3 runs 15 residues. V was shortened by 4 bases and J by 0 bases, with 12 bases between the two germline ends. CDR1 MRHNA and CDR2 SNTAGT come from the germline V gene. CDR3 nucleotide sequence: TGTGCCAGCAGTGCCGTCCTTCAATCTAACTATGGCTACACCTTC. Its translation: CASSAVLQSNYGYTF.

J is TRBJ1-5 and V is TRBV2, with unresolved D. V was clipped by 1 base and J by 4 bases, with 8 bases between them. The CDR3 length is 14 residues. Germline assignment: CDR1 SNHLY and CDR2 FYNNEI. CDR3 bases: TGTGCCAGCAGTGAAGATGTCCTTAATCAGCCCCAGCATTTT. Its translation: CASSEDVLNQPQHF.

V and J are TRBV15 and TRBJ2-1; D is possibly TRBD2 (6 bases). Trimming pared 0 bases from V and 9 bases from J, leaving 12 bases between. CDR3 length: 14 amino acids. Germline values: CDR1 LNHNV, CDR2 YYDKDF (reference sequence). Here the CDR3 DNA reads TGTGCCACCAGCAGAGATTACCCCGGGAGTGAGCAGTTCTTC. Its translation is CATSRDYPGSEQFF.

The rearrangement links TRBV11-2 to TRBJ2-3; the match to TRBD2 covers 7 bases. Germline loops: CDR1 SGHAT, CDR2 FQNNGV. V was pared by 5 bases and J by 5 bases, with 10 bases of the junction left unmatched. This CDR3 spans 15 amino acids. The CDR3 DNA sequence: TGTGCCAGCAGCCTATTTAGCGGGCCACGAGATACGCAGTATTTT. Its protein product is CASSLFSGPRDTQYF.

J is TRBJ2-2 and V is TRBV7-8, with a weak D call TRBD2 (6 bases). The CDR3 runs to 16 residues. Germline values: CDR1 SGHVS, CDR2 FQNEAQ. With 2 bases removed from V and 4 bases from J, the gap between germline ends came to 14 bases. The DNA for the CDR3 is TGTGCCAGCAGCTTAATCCGGGACTTGATCACCGGGGAGCTGTTTTTT. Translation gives CASSLIRDLITGELFF.

This chain's CDR3 is CASSTGFQPQHF. CDR3 in DNA: TGTGCCAGCAGCACAGGGTTCCAGCCCCAGCATTTT. The J gene is TRBJ1-5, the V gene TRBV6-1; possible D gene TRBD1, 6 bases. The V gene's germline CDR1 is MNHNS and CDR2 SASEGT. The V and J ends lost 6 bases and 7 bases respectively, with 10 bases between them. The CDR3 is 12 amino acids.

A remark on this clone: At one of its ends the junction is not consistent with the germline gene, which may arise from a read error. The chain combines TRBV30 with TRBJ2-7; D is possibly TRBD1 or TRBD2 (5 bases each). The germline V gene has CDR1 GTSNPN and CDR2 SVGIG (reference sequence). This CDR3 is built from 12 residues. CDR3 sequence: CAWSELGRPEFF. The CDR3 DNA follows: TGTGCCTGGAGTGAGCTGGGACGACCGGAGTTCTTC.

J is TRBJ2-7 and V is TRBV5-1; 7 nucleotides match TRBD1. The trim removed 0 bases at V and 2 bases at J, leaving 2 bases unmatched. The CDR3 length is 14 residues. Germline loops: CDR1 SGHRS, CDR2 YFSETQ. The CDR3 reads CASSLVQGPYEQYF. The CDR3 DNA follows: TGCGCCAGCAGCTTGGTACAGGGGCCCTACGAGCAGTACTTC.

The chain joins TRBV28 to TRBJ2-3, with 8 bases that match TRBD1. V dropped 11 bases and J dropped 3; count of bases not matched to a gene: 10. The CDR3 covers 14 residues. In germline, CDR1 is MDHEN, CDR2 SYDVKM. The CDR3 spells CAGSRTGQTDTQYF. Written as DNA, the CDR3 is TGTGCCGGCTCTCGGACAGGGCAGACAGATACGCAGTATTTT. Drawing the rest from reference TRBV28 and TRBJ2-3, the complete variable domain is DVKVTQSSRYLVKRTGEKVFLECVQDMDHENMFWYRQDPGLGLRLIYFSYDVKMKEKGDIPEGYSVSREKKERFSLILESASTNQTSMYLCAGSRTGQTDTQYFGPGTRLTVL.

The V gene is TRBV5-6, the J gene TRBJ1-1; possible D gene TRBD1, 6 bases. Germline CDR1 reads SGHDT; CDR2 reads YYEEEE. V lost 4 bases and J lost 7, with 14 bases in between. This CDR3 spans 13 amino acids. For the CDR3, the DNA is TGTGCCAGCAGCCCCCGGGGGCGTGTTGAAGCTTTCTTT. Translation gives CASSPRGRVEAFF.

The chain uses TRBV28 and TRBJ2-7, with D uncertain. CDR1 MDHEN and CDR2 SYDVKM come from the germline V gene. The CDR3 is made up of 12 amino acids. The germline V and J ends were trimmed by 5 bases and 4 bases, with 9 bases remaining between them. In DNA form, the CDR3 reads TGTGCCAGCAGTCCCCACACTTACGAGCAGTACTTC. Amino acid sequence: CASSPHTYEQYF.

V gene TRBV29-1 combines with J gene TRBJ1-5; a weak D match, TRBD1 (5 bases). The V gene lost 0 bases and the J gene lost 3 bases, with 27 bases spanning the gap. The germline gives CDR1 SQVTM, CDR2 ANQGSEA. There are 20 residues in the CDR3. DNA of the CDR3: TGCAGCGTTGAAGAGAAATCCCGCTTGGCACAGGCCCTATACAATCAGCCCCAGCATTTT. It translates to CSVEEKSRLAQALYNQPQHF.

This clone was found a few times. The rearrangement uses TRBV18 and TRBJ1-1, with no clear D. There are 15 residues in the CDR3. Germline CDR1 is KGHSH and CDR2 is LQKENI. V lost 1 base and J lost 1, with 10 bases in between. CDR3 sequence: CASSPRTAQNTEAFF. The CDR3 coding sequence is TGTGCCAGCTCACCACGAACAGCTCAGAACACTGAAGCTTTCTTT.

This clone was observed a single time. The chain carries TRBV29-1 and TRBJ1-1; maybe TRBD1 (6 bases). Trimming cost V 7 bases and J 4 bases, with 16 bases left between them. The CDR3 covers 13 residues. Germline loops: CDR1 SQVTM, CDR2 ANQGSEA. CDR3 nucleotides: TGCAGCGCTCAGGGGACCCCGGGCACTGAAGCTTTCTTT. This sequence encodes CSAQGTPGTEAFF.

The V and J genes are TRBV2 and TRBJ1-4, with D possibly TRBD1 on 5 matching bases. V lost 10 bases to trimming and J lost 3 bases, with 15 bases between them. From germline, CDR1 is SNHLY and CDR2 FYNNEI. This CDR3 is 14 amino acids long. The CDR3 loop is CATNTGTSNEKLFF. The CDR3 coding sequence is TGTGCCACTAACACCGGGACCTCTAATGAAAAACTGTTTTTT.

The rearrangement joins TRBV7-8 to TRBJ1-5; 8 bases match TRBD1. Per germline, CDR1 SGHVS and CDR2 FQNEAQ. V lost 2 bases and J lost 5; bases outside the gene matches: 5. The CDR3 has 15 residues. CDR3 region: CASSLNGQGYQPQHF. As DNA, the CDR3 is TGTGCCAGCAGCTTAAATGGACAGGGCTATCAGCCCCAGCATTTT.

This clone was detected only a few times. The chain's CDR3 is CASSSGVNGNQPQHF. CDR3 DNA: TGTGCCAGCAGTTCAGGGGTAAATGGCAATCAGCCCCAGCATTTT. This chain connects TRBV6-6 to TRBJ1-5; tentative D call: TRBD1 (6 bases). Per the germline V gene, CDR1 is MNHNY and CDR2 is SVGAGI (reference sequence). The CDR3 has 15 amino acids. V shed 4 bases and J shed 2 bases, with 12 bases lying between them.

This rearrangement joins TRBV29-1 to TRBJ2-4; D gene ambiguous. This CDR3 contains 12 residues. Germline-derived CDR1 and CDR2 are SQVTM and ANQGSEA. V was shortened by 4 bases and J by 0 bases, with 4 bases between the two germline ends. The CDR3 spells CSVVVAKNIQYF. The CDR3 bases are TGCAGCGTTGTGGTAGCCAAAAACATTCAGTACTTC.

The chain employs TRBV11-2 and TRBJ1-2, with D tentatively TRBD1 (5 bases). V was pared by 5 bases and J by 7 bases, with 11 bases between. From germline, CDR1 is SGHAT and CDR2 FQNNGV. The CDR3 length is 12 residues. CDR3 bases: TGTGCCAGCAGCCCAGGGAGTTCTGGCTACACCTTC. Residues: CASSPGSSGYTF.

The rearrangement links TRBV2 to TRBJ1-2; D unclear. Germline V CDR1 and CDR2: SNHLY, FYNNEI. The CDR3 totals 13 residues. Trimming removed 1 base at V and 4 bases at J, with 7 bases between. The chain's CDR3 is CASSEGTIYGYTF. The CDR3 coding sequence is TGTGCCAGCAGTGAAGGAACAATCTATGGCTACACCTTC.

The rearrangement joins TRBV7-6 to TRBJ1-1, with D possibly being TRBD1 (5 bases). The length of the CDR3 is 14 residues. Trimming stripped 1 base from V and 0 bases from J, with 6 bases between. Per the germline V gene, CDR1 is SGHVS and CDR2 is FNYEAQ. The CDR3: CASSLDRMNTEAFF. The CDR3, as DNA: TGTGCCAGCAGCTTAGACAGGATGAACACTGAAGCTTTCTTT. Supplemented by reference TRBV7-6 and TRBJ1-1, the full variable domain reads GAGVSQSPRYKVTKRGQDVALRCDPISGHVSLYWYRQALGQGPEFLTYFNYEAQQDKSGLPNDRFSAERPEGSISTLTIQRTEQRDSAMYRCASSLDRMNTEAFFGQGTRLTVV.